A selection of T cell receptor beta chains follows, all from one sample in a study of T cell changes during pregnancy in multiple sclerosis. Profiling relied on immunoSEQ multiplex PCR, and the TCRdb table lists in-frame clones only, not all of them. Seen here are 45,000 to 55,000 clones, 92% observed once, and the top ten hold 0.15% to 0.2%. The sample consisted of CD4+ T cells from peripheral blood mononuclear cells, taken after pregnancy. The receptor source for this set is a female donor in good health, enrolled as a control in a pregnancy study. CDR3s include the opening cysteine and the closing phenylalanine or tryptophan. A D gene is named only where the DNA matches it firmly. Clone size appears in some rows only: once, few, many, or a class for an expanded clone.

size	V	J	D	DNA	CDR3
once	TRBV7-2	TRBJ1-1	-	TGTGCCAGCATCCTGACTGGGAACACTGAAGCTTTCTTT	CASILTGNTEAFF
-	TRBV7-2	TRBJ2-3	TRBD2	TGTGCCAGCAGCTTAGCTCCACTAGCGGGGGGGCTTGATACGCAGTATTTT	CASSLAPLAGGLDTQYF
-	TRBV6-5	TRBJ1-1	TRBD1	TGTGCCAGCAGTAAAACGACAGGGCGAGGCACTGAAGCTTTCTTT	CASSKTTGRGTEAFF
-	TRBV18	TRBJ1-1	TRBD1	TGTGCCAGCTCCCTACAGGGGAGCGCTGAAGCTTTCTTT	CASSLQGSAEAFF
-	TRBV7-6	TRBJ1-1	-	TGTGCCAGCAGCCTGCAACAGGGGAACACTGAAGCTTTCTTT	CASSLQQGNTEAFF
-	TRBV18	TRBJ1-1	-	TGTGCCAGCTCACCAGGGGCCGCCTGGGATACTTTCTTT	CASSPGAAWDTFF
-	TRBV11-3	TRBJ2-6	-	TGTGCCAGCAGCCCCGCGGCAGGGGCTGGGGCCAACGTCCTGACTTTC	CASSPAAGAGANVLTF
-	TRBV6-5	TRBJ2-7	-	TGTGCCAGCAGTTACGCCCCACGGGGTCGGGAGCAGTACTTC	CASSYAPRGREQYF
-	TRBV5-1	TRBJ2-3	TRBD1	TGCGCCAGCAGCCTTCGCCCTGGACAGGGGACTCCAGATACGCAGTATTTT	CASSLRPGQGTPDTQYF
-	TRBV18	TRBJ2-5	TRBD2	TGTGCCAGCTCCCAGCGGGGGGAAGAGACCCAGTACTTC	CASSQRGEETQYF
few	TRBV19	TRBJ1-5	TRBD1	TGTGCCAGTAGTTCGGACAGGGAGGGTCAGCCCCAGCATTTT	CASSSDREGQPQHF
-	TRBV7-9	TRBJ1-2	-	TGTGCCAGCGATAAATCTCGCTCGGGGGTCTATGGCTACACCTTC	CASDKSRSGVYGYTF
few	TRBV7-9	TRBJ1-1	-	TGTGCCAGCGGAAACAGGAATGAAGCTTTCTTT	CASGNRNEAFF
-	TRBV7-3	TRBJ2-3	-	TGTGCCAGCAGCCCCGGGACTTATTTAGACACAGATACGCAGTATTTT	CASSPGTYLDTDTQYF
-	TRBV5-1	TRBJ2-7	TRBD1	TGCGCCAGCAGCTTGGGGGGACAGGGGGCCTACGAGCAGTACTTC	CASSLGGQGAYEQYF
-	TRBV28	TRBJ2-7	TRBD2	TGTGCCAGCAGCCCAGCGGGGGGGATCTACGAGCAGTACTTC	CASSPAGGIYEQYF
-	TRBV29-1	TRBJ2-7	-	TGCAGCGTTGAAGGCGTCTCCTACGAGCAGTACTTC	CSVEGVSYEQYF
once	TRBV5-1	TRBJ2-1	-	TGCGCCAGCAGTAAGGGGGGGGGTGAGCAGTTCTTC	CASSKGGGEQFF
-	TRBV28	TRBJ1-1	-	TGTGCCAGCGTAACCTCGAGGGGGGGGCGCGAGAATGAAGCTTTCTTT	CASVTSRGGRENEAFF
-	TRBV13	TRBJ1-2	TRBD1	TGTGCCAGCAGCTTAGTCAGGGGGCAATATGGCTACACCTTC	CASSLVRGQYGYTF
-	TRBV30	TRBJ1-6	-	TGTGCCTGGAATCAGGGTAACAATAATTCACCCCTCCACTTT	CAWNQGNNNSPLHF
-	TRBV7-2	TRBJ2-1	TRBD1	TGTGCCAGCAGCTTGACAGGGGTCGCTGAGCAGTTCTTC	CASSLTGVAEQFF
-	TRBV15	TRBJ1-1	-	TGTGCCACCAGCAGAGATGCGGGTTCAGGGGCACGGGGAGCTTTCTTT	CATSRDAGSGARGAFF
-	TRBV6-5	TRBJ1-2	TRBD1	TGTGCCAGCTCGGACAGGAACTATGGCTACACCTTC	CASSDRNYGYTF
-	TRBV6-6	TRBJ2-7	TRBD1	TGTGCCAGCAGTTGGACAGGGGCGACCCTCTACGAGCAGTACTTC	CASSWTGATLYEQYF
-	TRBV7-2	TRBJ2-1	-	TGTGCCAGCAGCCCTGTGGGCGTCAATGAGCAGTTCTTC	CASSPVGVNEQFF
-	TRBV19	TRBJ2-4	TRBD1	TGTGCCAGTAGCATTGTCCCGACAGGGACCAAAAACATTCAGTACTTC	CASSIVPTGTKNIQYF